This TCR beta chain was captured in a study of cytomegalovirus exposure and HLA in healthy donors. Worth noting for this clone: Antigen specificity is unknown.

Healthy individuals who donated bone marrow served as the donors. The CDR3 totals 16 residues. V lost 3 bases to trimming and J lost 0 bases, with 14 bases between them. The germline CDR1 and CDR2 sequences are LNHDA and SQIVND (reference sequence). Whole-study findings and limits: One variant, a missense change in DCLRE1C, was linked in a later analysis to TCR beta V- and J-gene trimming. The study carried out a later analysis of TCR beta sequences. It associated approximately 15,000 of them with specific HLA alleles at a false discovery rate of 0.05.

The PCR contained 60 Vbeta and 13 Jbeta primers. Profiling relied on immunoSEQ multiplex PCR, and the TCRdb table lists in-frame clones only, not all of them. The profile shows some 200,000 clones, 80% to 85% of them singletons. The chain recombines TRBV19 with TRBJ1-1, with D possibly matching TRBD1 (6 bases). The specimen was PBMCs. The TCR comes from a young woman in good health and CMV-seronegative. The CDR3 sequence is CASSMVTQGLNTEAFF. The CDR3 region has the DNA TGTGCCAGTAGTATGGTCACACAGGGTCTGAACACTGAAGCTTTCTTT.